Presented here are 32 T cell receptor beta chains from one specimen sequenced in a study of blood T cell repertoires in COVID-19. Sequencing was performed with immunoSEQ multiplex PCR; in TCRdb, only in-frame clones are kept and a portion is missing. The sample carries 95,000 to 120,000 clones, approximately 84% recorded once. The sample consisted of peripheral blood. The source is a man between 35 and 55 years old with acute or convalescent COVID-19.

The genes are TRBV6-5 and TRBJ1-5; D not resolved. Trimming pared 6 bases from V and 4 bases from J, leaving 7 bases between. The CDR3 has 12 amino acids. Germline loops: CDR1 MNHEY, CDR2 SVGAGI. The CDR3 reads CASSNPNQPQHF. CDR3 in DNA: TGTGCCAGCAGCAATCCAAATCAGCCCCAGCATTTT.

J is TRBJ1-5 and V is TRBV19; tentative D call: TRBD1 (5 bases). Germline CDR1 reads LNHDA; CDR2 reads SQIVND (reference sequence). Trimming took off 3 bases at V and 0 bases at J, with 15 bases between the two ends. This CDR3 has 17 amino acids. CDR3 sequence: CASSIGGTAYSNQPQHF. The CDR3 DNA reads as TGTGCCAGTAGTATTGGCGGGACGGCGTATAGCAATCAGCCCCAGCATTTT.

J is TRBJ2-5 and V is TRBV29-1, with D tentatively TRBD1 (6 bases). Germline V CDR1 and CDR2: SQVTM, ANQGSEA. The V and J ends lost 3 bases and 4 bases respectively, with 12 bases between them. The CDR3 totals 13 residues. The DNA of the CDR3 is TGCAGCGTTGAGGACAGCCCCGGAGAGACCCAGTACTTC. Residues: CSVEDSPGETQYF.

CDR3 protein: CASSDSRTGANSPLHF. The CDR3 DNA reads TGTGCCAGCAGTGACTCCCGGACAGGGGCGAATTCACCCCTCCACTTT. The chain links TRBV25-1 to TRBJ1-6; 9 nucleotides agree with TRBD1. Germline CDR1 and CDR2: MGHDK and SYGVNS. Trimming removed 3 bases from V and 7 bases from J; junction bases left unmatched: 7. CDR3 length: 16 residues.

The genes are TRBV5-1 and TRBJ2-1; the D gene is possibly TRBD1 (6 bases). V lost 0 bases and J lost 8, with 9 bases in between. The length of the CDR3 is 13 residues. The germline CDR1 and CDR2 sequences are SGHRS and YFSETQ. DNA for the CDR3: TGCGCCAGCAGCTTGGGCAGGGGCTATGAGCAGTTCTTC. This gives the protein CASSLGRGYEQFF.

The chain carries TRBV7-8 and TRBJ2-1; TRBD2 agrees at 8 bases. Trimming cost V 4 bases and J 8 bases; bases outside gene matches: 19. The CDR3 contains 18 residues. Germline CDR1 SGHVS, CDR2 FQNEAQ. This CDR3 is CASSSHTFTSGALDEQFF. CDR3 bases: TGTGCCAGCAGCTCCCACACTTTCACTAGCGGCGCCCTAGATGAGCAGTTCTTC.

V usage is TRBV5-5 and J usage is TRBJ2-7; possible D gene TRBD2, 6 bases. Deletions cut 6 bases from V and 3 bases from J, with 16 bases between. Per the germline V gene, CDR1 is SGHKS and CDR2 is YYEKEE (reference sequence). The CDR3 totals 14 residues. This chain's CDR3 is CASTYTTGSYEQYF. The CDR3 coding sequence is TGTGCCAGCACCTATACCACCGGGAGCTACGAGCAGTACTTC. Based on the CDR3 plus reference TRBV5-5 and TRBJ2-7, the full variable domain is DAGVTQSPTHLIKTRGQQVTLRCSPISGHKSVSWYQQVLGQGPQFIFQYYEKEERGRGNFPDRFSARQFPNYSSELNVNALLLGDSALYLCASTYTTGSYEQYFGPGTRLTVT.

V is TRBV6-5 and J is TRBJ2-6; a possible D gene is TRBD2 (6 bases). Trimming shortened V by 2 bases and J by 4 bases, and 9 bases separated the two germline ends. The CDR3 is 15 amino acids. Per germline, CDR1 MNHEY and CDR2 SVGAGI. DNA for the CDR3: TGTGCCAGCAGTTACGGAGGGGTCGGGGCCAACGTCCTGACTTTC. As protein: CASSYGGVGANVLTF.

The chain employs TRBV4-3 and TRBJ1-2, with a weak D call TRBD1 (5 bases). Germline CDR1 LGHNA, CDR2 YSLEER. V gave up 0 bases and J gave up 1 base, with 6 bases separating them. The CDR3 has 14 amino acids. CDR3 protein: CASSQDRVNYGYTF. The CDR3 DNA reads TGCGCCAGCAGCCAAGACAGGGTTAACTATGGCTACACCTTC.

The V gene is TRBV9, the J gene TRBJ1-2; D is uncertain. V gave up 0 bases and J gave up 4 bases, with 13 bases separating them. The CDR3 is 15 residues long. Germline assignment: CDR1 SGDLS and CDR2 YYNGEE. The CDR3 DNA sequence: TGTGCCAGCAGCGTAGATTTGGTAGGGAGCTATGGCTACACCTTC. Its protein is CASSVDLVGSYGYTF.

This chain joins TRBV5-6 and TRBJ1-3; no clear D gene. With 2 bases removed from V and 4 bases from J, the gap between germline ends came to 7 bases. Germline V gene data show CDR1 as SGHDT and CDR2 as YYEEEE. The CDR3 extends over 13 amino acids. The CDR3 nucleotides are TGTGCCAGCAGCTTCAATGCGGGAAACACCATATATTTT. Translating gives CASSFNAGNTIYF.

V is TRBV5-6 and J is TRBJ2-5; a weak D match, TRBD2 (6 bases). The CDR3 loop spans 14 amino acids. Trimming took 0 bases from V and 4 from J, leaving 10 bases between them. Germline V gene lookup returns CDR1 SGHDT and CDR2 YYEEEE. In nucleotides, the CDR3 is TGTGCCAGCAGCTTGGGCGGGGTTGGAGAGACCCAGTACTTC. Translating gives CASSLGGVGETQYF.

CDR3: CASSNRGRTGELFF. The CDR3 DNA reads TGTGCCAGCAGCAACAGGGGACGTACCGGGGAGCTGTTTTTT. The J gene is TRBJ2-2, the V gene TRBV21-1; TRBD1, the table's D call, was not compared with the DNA. TRBV21-1 is reported as a pseudogene. This CDR3 spans 14 amino acids.

The chain joins TRBV4-3 to TRBJ2-1; D is uncertain. Germline values: CDR1 LGHNA, CDR2 YSLEER. The CDR3 consists of 15 residues. With 0 bases removed from V and 4 bases from J, the gap between germline ends came to 10 bases. The CDR3 loop is CASSQDHSTYNEQFF. DNA for the CDR3: TGCGCCAGCAGCCAAGACCACTCTACTTACAATGAGCAGTTCTTC.

The V and J genes are TRBV5-1 and TRBJ1-2; D is undetermined. CDR3 size: 15 residues. The V gene lost 0 bases and the J gene lost 0 bases, with 9 bases spanning the gap. Germline V CDR1 and CDR2: SGHRS, YFSETQ. The CDR3 sequence is CASSLAGLANYGYTF. DNA for the CDR3: TGCGCCAGCAGCTTGGCCGGGTTAGCTAACTATGGCTACACCTTC.

Comments on this clone: One junction end does not reproduce the germline sequence, and a read error may be involved. Other DNA sequences in this specimen translate into the identical CDR3. The chain employs TRBV5-1 and TRBJ2-5; 8 nucleotides match TRBD2. CDR1 and CDR2 (germline): SGHRS, YFSETQ. CDR3 length: 15 amino acids. The CDR3 DNA reads as TGCGCCAGCAGCCGGAGCGGGGGTCGGCAAGAGACCCAATACTTC. Amino acid sequence: CASSRSGGRQETQYF. Variable domain in full (rest from reference TRBV5-1 and TRBJ2-5): KAGVTQTPRYLIKTRGQQVTLSCSPISGHRSVSWYQQTPGQGLQFLFEYFSETQRNKGNFPGRFSGRQFSNSRSEMNVSTLELGDSALYLCASSRSGGRQETQYFGPGTRLLVL.

The CDR3 here is CASRKALRDRGNQPQHF. In DNA form, the CDR3 reads TGTGCCAGCAGAAAAGCGCTCCGTGACAGGGGCAATCAGCCCCAGCATTTT. The chain couples TRBV21-1 to TRBJ1-5; the table calls TRBD1, which could not be checked here. TRBV21-1 is tagged as a pseudogene. CDR3 size: 17 residues.

V gene TRBV12-5 combines with J gene TRBJ2-3; no reliable D call. Trimming took off 6 bases at V and 2 bases at J, with 3 bases between the two ends. The germline CDR1 and CDR2 sequences are LGHNT and FRNRAP. The CDR3 is 11 amino acids. This CDR3 is CASGHTDTQYF. As DNA, the CDR3 is TGTGCTAGTGGCCACACAGATACGCAGTATTTT. The complete variable domain, with remaining parts taken from reference TRBV12-5 and TRBJ2-3, reads DARVTQTPRHKVTEMGQEVTMRCQPILGHNTVFWYRQTMMQGLELLAYFRNRAPLDDSGMPKDRFSAEMPDATLATLKIQPSEPRDSAVYFCASGHTDTQYFGPGTRLTVL.

This chain links TRBV27 with TRBJ2-5, with 7 positions matching TRBD1. V dropped 0 bases and J dropped 2; count of bases not matched to a gene: 3. CDR3 length: 15 amino acids. CDR1 and CDR2 (germline): MNHEY, SMNVEV (reference sequence). As DNA, the CDR3 is TGTGCCAGCAGTTTATCGAGGGGGCCTCAAGAGACCCAGTACTTC. This sequence encodes CASSLSRGPQETQYF.

This chain links TRBV6-6 with TRBJ2-6, with D unresolved. Per germline, CDR1 MNHNY and CDR2 SVGAGI (reference sequence). The V and J ends lost 3 bases and 4 bases respectively, with 7 bases between them. The CDR3 runs to 14 residues. CDR3 residues: CASSYFQGANVLTF. The CDR3 nucleotides read TGTGCCAGCAGTTATTTTCAAGGGGCCAACGTCCTGACTTTC.

This chain joins TRBV7-9 and TRBJ2-3, with a weak D call TRBD1 (5 bases). CDR3 length: 14 residues. The germline CDR1 and CDR2 sequences are SEHNR and FQNEAQ (reference sequence). V shed 2 bases and J shed 9 bases, with 15 bases lying between them. In DNA form, the CDR3 reads TGTGCCAGCAGCTTATCCCCTCCCGCAGGGACGCAGTATTTT. Translation gives CASSLSPPAGTQYF.

In nucleotides, the CDR3 is TGTGCCACCAGTGATATGGCATACAATGAGCAGTTCTTC. Translated, it gives CATSDMAYNEQFF. V is TRBV24-1 and J is TRBJ2-1, with unresolved D. V lost 3 bases and J 4 bases, leaving 6 bases between the germline ends. The CDR3 extends over 13 amino acids. CDR1 and CDR2 from the germline V gene are KGHDR and SFDVKD.

V and J are TRBV4-3 and TRBJ2-1; a possible D gene is TRBD2 (5 bases). Trimming stripped 4 bases from V and 14 bases from J, with 27 bases between. CDR1 is LGHNA and CDR2 is YSLEER in the germline V gene. This CDR3 is built from 16 residues. The CDR3 is CASSLFLFILTRRKFF. The CDR3 region has the DNA TGCGCCAGCAGCCTGTTTTTGTTTATTTTGACTCGGAGGAAGTTCTTC.

The genes are TRBV2 and TRBJ2-1; the D gene is possibly TRBD1 (6 bases). V was cut by 5 bases and J by 5 bases, with 10 bases left in between. The V gene's germline CDR1 is SNHLY and CDR2 FYNNEI. The CDR3 loop spans 13 amino acids. CDR3 sequence (DNA): TGTGCCAGCAGTCAGGGGCCGGACAATGAGCAGTTCTTC. This translates into CASSQGPDNEQFF.

V gene TRBV6-2 or TRBV6-3 combines with J gene TRBJ1-2; 8 bases line up with TRBD1. CDR3 length: 15 residues. Per germline, CDR1 MNHEY and CDR2 SVGEGT. J was trimmed by 8 bases and V by 1 base; bases with no gene match: 9. The DNA for the CDR3 is TGTGCCAGCAGTTACTGGGGACAGGCCGGTCGGGGCTACACCTTC. Protein: CASSYWGQAGRGYTF.

V gene TRBV7-2 combines with J gene TRBJ2-3, with unresolved D. The V end was cut by 1 base, the J end by 6 bases, with 8 bases between. Germline CDR1 SGHTA, CDR2 FQGNSA. This CDR3 has 13 amino acids. CDR3 protein: CASSLGWRDTQYF. The CDR3 DNA is TGTGCCAGCAGCTTAGGTTGGCGGGATACGCAGTATTTT.

J is TRBJ2-3 and V is TRBV6-6, with 7 bases identical to TRBD1. V gave up 6 bases and J gave up 5 bases; unmatched junction bases: 14. Germline V gene lookup returns CDR1 MNHNY and CDR2 SVGAGI (reference sequence). The CDR3 loop spans 16 amino acids. In DNA form, the CDR3 reads TGTGCCAGCAGAGACGGACAGGTACAAATAGGAGATACGCAGTATTTT. As protein: CASRDGQVQIGDTQYF.

This clone has just a few counts. V usage is TRBV7-2 and J usage is TRBJ2-3; 11 bases map to TRBD2. Trimming at V came to 2 bases and at J to 1 base, leaving 11 bases not matched to a gene. The CDR3 is 19 residues long. Germline V lookup: CDR1 SGHTA, CDR2 FQGNSA. CDR3 amino acids: CASSLLASGGRTGTDTQYF. Written as DNA, the CDR3 is TGTGCCAGCAGCTTACTTGCTAGCGGGGGGAGGACTGGCACAGATACGCAGTATTTT.

DNA for the CDR3: TGTGCCACCAGTAAGGCGGGATCCGAGCAGTACTTC. This gives the protein CATSKAGSEQYF. V usage is TRBV24-1 and J usage is TRBJ2-7, with D possibly being TRBD2 (6 bases). Trimming pared 6 bases from V and 6 bases from J, leaving 11 bases between. The germline CDR1 and CDR2 sequences are KGHDR and SFDVKD. The CDR3 spans 12 residues.

This chain connects TRBV5-4 to TRBJ1-1, with D maybe TRBD1 (6 bases). This CDR3 contains 15 residues. V lost 3 bases and J 0 bases, leaving 12 bases between the germline ends. CDR1 and CDR2 (germline): SGHNT, YYREEE (reference sequence). This chain's CDR3 is CASSSRTAMNTEAFF. CDR3 sequence (DNA): TGTGCCAGCAGCTCCAGGACAGCTATGAACACTGAAGCTTTCTTT.

As DNA, the CDR3 is TGTGCCAGCAGTTATCCAGGGGACTATGGCTACACCTTC. Protein sequence: CASSYPGDYGYTF. The J gene is TRBJ1-2, the V gene TRBV6-2 or TRBV6-3; a weak D match, TRBD1 (6 bases). This CDR3 is built from 13 residues. Germline values: CDR1 MNHEY, CDR2 SVGEGT. Trimming pared 3 bases from V and 3 bases from J, leaving 8 bases between.

The rearrangement uses TRBV7-9 and TRBJ1-4; D remains unclear. V shed 6 bases and J shed 0 bases, with 5 bases lying between them. This CDR3 contains 13 residues. Germline V CDR1 and CDR2: SEHNR, FQNEAQ (reference sequence). Here the CDR3 DNA reads TGTGCCAGCAGACGGTCAACTAATGAAAAACTGTTTTTT. This translates into CASRRSTNEKLFF.